This record looks at one T cell receptor (beta chain) sequence and its context. Profiling relied on immunoSEQ multiplex PCR, and the TCRdb table lists in-frame clones only, not all of them. The data show about 320,000 clones, with roughly 87% seen just once and about 8.9% held by the top ten. Participant-given clinical history determined each cohort assignment. Per germline, CDR1 SGHDT and CDR2 YYEEEE. This CDR3 spans 16 amino acids. The V gene end was trimmed by 0 bases and the J gene end by 7 bases; junction bases not matched to a gene: 5. The data derive from a study of blood T cell repertoires in COVID-19. Study-wide context: Collection of acute and convalescent COVID-19 samples took place in the United States, Italy and Spain.

The rearrangement uses TRBV5-6 and TRBJ2-2, with 11 bases fitting TRBD2. The sequenced sample consisted of PBMCs or T cells enriched from blood (not recorded which). The source is a woman aged 18-30 years who had recovered from COVID-19. The DNA for the CDR3 is TGTGCCAGCAGCTTGGGACTAGCGGGACTTTTCGGGGAGCTGTTTTTT. It translates to CASSLGLAGLFGELFF.